The 21 T cell receptor beta chains given below trace back to one sample, sequenced in a study of blood T cell repertoires in COVID-19. The table came from immunoSEQ multiplex PCR; TCRdb's copy has only in-frame clones and leaves some out. The data contain 55,000 to 80,000 clones, 89% of them singletons. Sequencing was carried out using peripheral blood. The receptors were sampled from a man older than 75 with acute or convalescent COVID-19.

This clone occurred once. The V call is TRBV10-3, the J call TRBJ2-4; 9 bases agree with TRBD1. The CDR3 loop spans 16 amino acids. V dropped 3 bases and J dropped 0; count of bases not matched to a gene: 3. Germline CDR1 is ENHRY and CDR2 is SYGVKD. The CDR3 nucleotides are TGTGCCATCAGTGATGGGACAGGGATAGCCAAAAACATTCAGTACTTC. This gives the protein CAISDGTGIAKNIQYF.

The V gene is TRBV27, the J gene TRBJ1-2; TRBD1 agrees at 7 bases. The CDR3 contains 15 residues. The junction had 11 bases not matched to a gene; V was cut back by 6 bases and J by 4 bases. CDR1 and CDR2 (germline): MNHEY, SMNVEV (reference sequence). CDR3: CASRIAQGSSYGYTF. The CDR3 nucleotides are TGTGCCAGCAGGATCGCACAGGGGAGCAGCTATGGCTACACCTTC.

The chain carries TRBV5-6 and TRBJ1-2; TRBD1 might be the D (6 bases). This CDR3 is built from 17 residues. The germline V and J ends were trimmed by 6 bases and 3 bases, with 24 bases remaining between them. Germline lookup yields CDR1 SGHDT and CDR2 YYEEEE. The CDR3 protein is CASTLGGASLGYYGYTF. The CDR3 region has the DNA TGTGCCAGCACTCTGGGGGGGGCGAGTTTGGGATACTATGGCTACACCTTC.

Many counts were recorded for this clone. The rearrangement links TRBV27 to TRBJ1-1; TRBD1 matches at 7 bases. This CDR3 spans 15 amino acids. The trim removed 0 bases at V and 1 base at J, leaving 2 bases unmatched. Germline V gene data show CDR1 as MNHEY and CDR2 as SMNVEV (reference sequence). The DNA of the CDR3 is TGTGCCAGCAGTTTATCCCGGACAGGGAACACTGAAGCTTTCTTT. It encodes CASSLSRTGNTEAFF.

The V call is TRBV6-4, the J call TRBJ1-2; maybe TRBD1 (6 bases). The V gene lost 0 bases and the J gene lost 4 bases, with 21 bases spanning the gap. This CDR3 has 18 amino acids. Looked up from germline, CDR1 is MRHNA and CDR2 is SNTAGT. The CDR3 loop is CASSDSVAGSGEFYGYTF. CDR3 in DNA: TGTGCCAGCAGTGACTCGGTGGCCGGGTCAGGGGAATTCTATGGCTACACCTTC.

The chain couples TRBV9 to TRBJ1-4; D is unresolved. The CDR3 totals 13 residues. Germline CDR1 and CDR2: SGDLS and YYNGEE. V was trimmed by 5 bases and J by 10 bases, leaving 15 bases between them. CDR3 loop: CASSPEAGRKLFF. In DNA form, the CDR3 reads TGTGCCAGCAGTCCTGAAGCGGGGAGAAAACTGTTTTTT.

J is TRBJ1-1 and V is TRBV25-1; 7 nucleotides line up with TRBD1. Germline V gives CDR1 MGHDK, CDR2 SYGVNS. The CDR3 length is 15 residues. V trimming: 5 bases; J trimming: 2 bases; junction bases outside the gene matches: 8. The CDR3 DNA sequence: TGTGCCAGCAGTCCTCGAGGGGGCCCAAACACTGAAGCTTTCTTT. Its protein is CASSPRGGPNTEAFF.

This clone was seen only once. The rearrangement uses TRBV5-1 and TRBJ1-3, with D perhaps matching TRBD1 (5 bases). V was trimmed by 2 bases and J by 7 bases, leaving 22 bases between them. In germline, CDR1 is SGHRS, CDR2 YFSETQ. The CDR3 length is 17 residues. CDR3 sequence: CASSFRGIGQMVNTIYF. CDR3 bases: TGCGCCAGCAGCTTTCGGGGGATCGGCCAAATGGTTAACACCATATATTTT.

The chain links TRBV5-1 to TRBJ2-3; 12 bases agree with TRBD2. V dropped 5 bases and J dropped 4; count of bases not matched to a gene: 5. CDR1 is SGHRS, CDR2 YFSETQ, per germline. CDR3 length: 15 amino acids. CDR3 region: CASRSTSGSADTQYF. CDR3 sequence (DNA): TGCGCCAGCAGGTCGACTAGCGGGAGTGCAGATACGCAGTATTTT.

The chain has TRBV7-8 and TRBJ1-4; 9 positions agree with TRBD1. With V trimmed by 5 bases and J by 7 bases, 5 bases remained unmatched. The CDR3 has 14 residues. Germline V lookup: CDR1 SGHVS, CDR2 FQNEAQ. CDR3 sequence reads: CASSLRQGGEKLFF. CDR3 DNA: TGTGCCAGCAGCCTCCGACAGGGGGGTGAAAAACTGTTTTTT.

The chain joins TRBV10-2 to TRBJ1-5; D is uncertain. CDR3 size: 12 residues. V lost 6 bases to trimming and J lost 2 bases, with 5 bases between them. From germline, CDR1 is WSHSY and CDR2 SAAADI. CDR3: CASRTGNQPQHF. Written as DNA, the CDR3 is TGCGCCAGCAGAACAGGCAATCAGCCCCAGCATTTT.

The chain is built from TRBV10-2 and TRBJ1-6; 7 bases are a match to TRBD1. The V segment lost 0 bases and the J segment 6 bases; nucleotides outside the gene matches: 2. This CDR3 has 15 amino acids. The germline gives CDR1 WSHSY, CDR2 SAAADI. The CDR3 region has the DNA TGCGCCAGCAGTGAGTCAGCAGGGGGTAATTCACCCCTCCACTTT. As protein: CASSESAGGNSPLHF.

The J gene is TRBJ1-5, the V gene TRBV2; a weak D match, TRBD1 (5 bases). Trimming took 5 bases from V and 0 from J, leaving 8 bases between them. The CDR3 has 14 residues. From germline, CDR1 is SNHLY and CDR2 FYNNEI. CDR3 nucleotide sequence: TGTGCCAGCAGTCTGACAGTTAGCAATCAGCCCCAGCATTTT. Translated: CASSLTVSNQPQHF.

This chain links TRBV18 with TRBJ2-3, with TRBD2 identical over 10 bases. Unmatched junction bases numbered 2, after V lost 4 bases and J lost 4 bases. The CDR3 totals 14 residues. Looked up from germline, CDR1 is KGHSH and CDR2 is LQKENI. CDR3 DNA: TGTGCCAGCTCACTTAGCGGGAGGCCAGATACGCAGTATTTT. Translation: CASSLSGRPDTQYF.

J is TRBJ2-7 and V is TRBV6-6, with a weak D call TRBD2 (6 bases). CDR3 size: 14 residues. Germline CDR1 is MNHNY and CDR2 is SVGAGI (reference sequence). Between the trimmed V and J ends, which lost 7 bases and 6 bases, there was a span of 19 bases. The CDR3 DNA reads TGTGCCAGCACTCAGACTAGTGCCCTAGGCGAGCAGTACTTC. This translates into CASTQTSALGEQYF.

This chain uses TRBV6-6 with TRBJ2-5; D possibly corresponds to TRBD2 (5 bases). The germline CDR1 and CDR2 sequences are MNHNY and SVGAGI (reference sequence). V was clipped by 2 bases and J by 5 bases, with 9 bases between them. This CDR3 is 13 amino acids long. The CDR3 bases are TGTGCCAGCAGTTACACCGGGGTCGAGACCCAGTACTTC. Its protein product is CASSYTGVETQYF.

V is TRBV5-4 and J is TRBJ2-3; 12 nucleotides match TRBD2. The CDR3 runs to 17 residues. Germline V gene data show CDR1 as SGHNT and CDR2 as YYREEE (reference sequence). V shed 0 bases, J shed 4 bases, and the junction held 6 bases outside the gene matches. The DNA of the CDR3 is TGTGCCAGCAGCTTGGCCAAACTAGCGGGAGGATCAGATACGCAGTATTTT. This gives the protein CASSLAKLAGGSDTQYF.

The gene calls are TRBV19 and TRBJ1-2; 8 nucleotides match TRBD1. Unmatched junction bases numbered 7, after V lost 6 bases and J lost 4 bases. The CDR3 runs to 14 residues. Per the germline V gene, CDR1 is LNHDA and CDR2 is SQIVND (reference sequence). In DNA, the CDR3 is TGTGCCAGTAGCCCCCAGGGGGCAGGCTATGGCTACACCTTC. Amino acid sequence: CASSPQGAGYGYTF.

The rearrangement links TRBV7-2 to TRBJ2-1; D may be TRBD2 (6 bases). Germline CDR1 is SGHTA and CDR2 is FQGNSA. The CDR3 loop spans 17 amino acids. Deletions cut 5 bases from V and 0 bases from J, with 17 bases between. The CDR3 nucleotides read TGTGCCAGCAGCCCTGACCGGGACTTTCACTCCTACAATGAGCAGTTCTTC. As protein: CASSPDRDFHSYNEQFF.

The chain uses TRBV21-1 and TRBJ1-1; the D call in the table, TRBD1, was not verified against the DNA. TRBV21-1 is a pseudogene segment. This CDR3 spans 16 amino acids. This CDR3 is CASSKARQAVEAEAFF. CDR3 sequence (DNA): TGTGCCAGCAGCAAAGCCCGACAGGCGGTGGAGGCTGAAGCTTTCTTT.

The CDR3 DNA reads TGTGCCAGCAGCTTACAGGGGAATGGCTACACCTTC. Residues: CASSLQGNGYTF. The gene calls are TRBV13 and TRBJ1-2; perhaps TRBD1 as D (6 bases). The CDR3 runs to 12 residues. Trimming left V 2 bases short and J 6 bases short, with 7 bases between. Per the germline V gene, CDR1 is PRHDT and CDR2 is FYEKMQ (reference sequence). The whole variable domain, remainder taken from reference TRBV13 and TRBJ1-2, is AAGVIQSPRHLIKEKRETATLKCYPIPRHDTVYWYQQGPGQDPQFLISFYEKMQSDKGSIPDRFSAQQFSDYHSELNMSSLELGDSALYFCASSLQGNGYTFGSGTRLTVV.